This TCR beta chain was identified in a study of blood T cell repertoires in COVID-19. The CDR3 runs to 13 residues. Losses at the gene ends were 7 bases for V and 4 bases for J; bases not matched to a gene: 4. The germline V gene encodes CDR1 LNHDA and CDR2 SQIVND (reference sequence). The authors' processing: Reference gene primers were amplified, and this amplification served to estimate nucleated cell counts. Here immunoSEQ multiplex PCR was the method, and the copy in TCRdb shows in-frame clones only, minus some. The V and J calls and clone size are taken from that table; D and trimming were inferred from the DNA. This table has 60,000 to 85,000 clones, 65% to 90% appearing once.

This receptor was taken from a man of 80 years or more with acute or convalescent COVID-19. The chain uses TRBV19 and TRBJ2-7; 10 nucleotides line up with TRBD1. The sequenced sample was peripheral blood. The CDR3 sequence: CASNPGQGYEQYF. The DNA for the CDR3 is TGTGCCAGTAACCCGGGACAGGGGTACGAGCAGTACTTC.